This T cell receptor beta chain was identified in a study of chemoradiotherapy in HPV16-positive cancers. For the study at large: A couple of HPV16-positive patients' cells yielded candidate HPV-specific clones and common motifs. Study-wide findings and caveats: HPV-specific T cells were functionally defined from only a couple of HPV16-positive patients.

Repertoires were sampled repeatedly during chemoradiotherapy. Concerning this clone itself: No antigen is known for it.

Profiling relied on immunoSEQ multiplex PCR, and the TCRdb table lists in-frame clones only, not all of them. The data contain 13,000 to 15,000 clones, approximately 90% of them singletons. Germline V CDR1 and CDR2: SGHRS, YFSETQ. V was clipped by 3 bases and J by 5 bases; unmatched bases: 13. The CDR3 consists of 17 residues. The TCR comes from a human donor with HPV-associated anogenital cancer. The input for sequencing was blood, taken from a patient who underwent chemoradiotherapy. The chain combines TRBV5-1 with TRBJ2-1, with 8 nucleotides matching TRBD1. The CDR3 region is CASSSRVTGQGHNEQFF. CDR3 coding DNA: TGCGCCAGCAGCTCGAGGGTAACTGGACAGGGCCACAATGAGCAGTTCTTC.